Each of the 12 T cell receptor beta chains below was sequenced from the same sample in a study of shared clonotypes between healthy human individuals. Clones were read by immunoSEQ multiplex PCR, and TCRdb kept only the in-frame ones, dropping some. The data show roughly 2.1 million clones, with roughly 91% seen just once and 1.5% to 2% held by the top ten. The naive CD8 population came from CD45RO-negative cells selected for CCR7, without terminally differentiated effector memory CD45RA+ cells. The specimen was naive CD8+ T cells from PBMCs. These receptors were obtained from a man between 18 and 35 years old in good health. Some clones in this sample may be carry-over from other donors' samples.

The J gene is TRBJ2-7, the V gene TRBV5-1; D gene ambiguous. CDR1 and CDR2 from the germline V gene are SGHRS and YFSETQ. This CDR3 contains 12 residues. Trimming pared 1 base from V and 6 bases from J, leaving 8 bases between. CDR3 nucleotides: TGCGCCAGCAGCTTGTCGGGTCTCGAGCAGTACTTC. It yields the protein CASSLSGLEQYF.

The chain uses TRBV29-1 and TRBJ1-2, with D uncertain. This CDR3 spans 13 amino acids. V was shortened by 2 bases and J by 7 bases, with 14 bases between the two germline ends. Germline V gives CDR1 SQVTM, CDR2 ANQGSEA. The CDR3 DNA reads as TGCAGCGTTGAATTTGTCGGACGTGCTGGCTACACCTTC. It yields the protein CSVEFVGRAGYTF.

The CDR3, as DNA: TGCGCCAGCAGCTTGGGGCGGGAGAGTCCCTACAATGAGCAGTTCTTC. Its protein is CASSLGRESPYNEQFF. J is TRBJ2-1 and V is TRBV5-1; 7 bases are shared with TRBD2. Germline values: CDR1 SGHRS, CDR2 YFSETQ. The CDR3 extends over 16 amino acids. V trimming: 0 bases; J trimming: 2 bases; junction bases outside the gene matches: 5.

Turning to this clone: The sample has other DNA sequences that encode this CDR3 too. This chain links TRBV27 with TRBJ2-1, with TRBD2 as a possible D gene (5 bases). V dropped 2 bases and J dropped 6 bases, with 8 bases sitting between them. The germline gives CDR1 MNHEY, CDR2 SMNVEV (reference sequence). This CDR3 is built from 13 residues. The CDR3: CASSLSRGNEQFF. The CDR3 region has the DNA TGTGCCAGCAGTTTAAGCCGGGGCAATGAGCAGTTCTTC.

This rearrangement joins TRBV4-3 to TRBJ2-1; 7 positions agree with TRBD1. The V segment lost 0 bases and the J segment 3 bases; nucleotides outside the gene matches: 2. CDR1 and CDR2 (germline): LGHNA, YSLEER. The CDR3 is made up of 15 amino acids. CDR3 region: CASSQENRGYNEQFF. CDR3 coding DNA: TGCGCCAGCAGCCAAGAGAACAGGGGCTACAATGAGCAGTTCTTC.

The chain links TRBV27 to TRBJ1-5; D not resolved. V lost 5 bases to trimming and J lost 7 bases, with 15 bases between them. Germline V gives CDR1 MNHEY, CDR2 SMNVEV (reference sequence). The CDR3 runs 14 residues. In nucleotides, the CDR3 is TGTGCCAGCAGTCCAGGCGGGTTTTGGCAGCCCCAGCATTTT. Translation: CASSPGGFWQPQHF.

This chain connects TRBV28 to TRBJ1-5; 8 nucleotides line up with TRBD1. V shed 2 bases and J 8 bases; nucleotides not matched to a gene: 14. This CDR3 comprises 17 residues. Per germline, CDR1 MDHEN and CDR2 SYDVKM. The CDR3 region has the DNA TGTGCCAGCAGTTTAGTCGCCGGACAGGGACTATATGAGCCCCAGCATTTT. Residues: CASSLVAGQGLYEPQHF. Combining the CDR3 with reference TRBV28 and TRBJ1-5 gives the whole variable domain DVKVTQSSRYLVKRTGEKVFLECVQDMDHENMFWYRQDPGLGLRLIYFSYDVKMKEKGDIPEGYSVSREKKERFSLILESASTNQTSMYLCASSLVAGQGLYEPQHFGDGTRLSIL.

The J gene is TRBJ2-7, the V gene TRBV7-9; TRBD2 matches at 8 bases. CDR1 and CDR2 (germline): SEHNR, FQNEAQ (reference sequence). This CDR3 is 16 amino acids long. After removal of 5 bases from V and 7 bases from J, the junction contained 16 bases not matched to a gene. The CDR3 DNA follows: TGTGCCAGCAGCCCCGGCCCACAGCGGGAGAGGGATGAGCAGTACTTC. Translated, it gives CASSPGPQRERDEQYF.

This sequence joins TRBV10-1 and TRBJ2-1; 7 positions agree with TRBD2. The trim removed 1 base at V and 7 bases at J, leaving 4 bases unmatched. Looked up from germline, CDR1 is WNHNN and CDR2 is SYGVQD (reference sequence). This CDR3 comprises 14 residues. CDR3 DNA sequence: TGCGCCAGCAGTGAGTTGCGGGAGAGAAATGAGCAGTTCTTC. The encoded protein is CASSELRERNEQFF.

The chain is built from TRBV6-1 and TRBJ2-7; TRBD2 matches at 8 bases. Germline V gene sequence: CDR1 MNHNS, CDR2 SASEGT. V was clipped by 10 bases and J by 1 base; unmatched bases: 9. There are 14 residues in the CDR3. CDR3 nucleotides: TGTGCCACCAACGGGAGGGGGGTTTCCTACGAGCAGTACTTC. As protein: CATNGRGVSYEQYF.

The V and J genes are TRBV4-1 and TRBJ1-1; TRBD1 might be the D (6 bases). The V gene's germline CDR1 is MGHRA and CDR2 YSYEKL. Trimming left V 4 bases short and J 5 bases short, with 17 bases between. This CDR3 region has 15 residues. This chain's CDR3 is CASSPGPGVGTEAFF. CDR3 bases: TGCGCCAGCAGCCCAGGGCCAGGGGTGGGTACTGAAGCTTTCTTT.

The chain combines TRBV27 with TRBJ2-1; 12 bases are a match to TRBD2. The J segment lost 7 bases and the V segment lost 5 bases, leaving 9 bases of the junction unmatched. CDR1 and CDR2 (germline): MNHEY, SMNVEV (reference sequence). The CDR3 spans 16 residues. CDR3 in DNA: TGTGCCAGCAGTCCCGGTGGACTAGCGGGAAAGAATGAGCAGTTCTTC. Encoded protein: CASSPGGLAGKNEQFF.